The 21 T cell receptor beta chains listed next were all sequenced from one sample in a study of early T cells in non-severe SARS-CoV-2 infection. TCRdb re-called the 5' RACE reads with MiXCR, one entry per CDR3 protein. The sample records more than 90,000 distinct CDR3 sequences, around 10% being singletons. Material: whole blood. The source of these receptors is an adult who was a healthcare worker with PCR-confirmed SARS-CoV-2 infection or an uninfected control (not recorded which).

The V and J genes are TRBV12-3 or TRBV12-4 and TRBJ1-2, with no clear D. This CDR3 comprises 12 residues. V lost 3 bases to trimming and J lost 8 bases, with 10 bases between them. The CDR3 region has the DNA TGTGCCAGCAGTTTGGGGTCGGGAGGCTACACCTTC. Its protein is CASSLGSGGYTF.

This clonotype was seen many times. The gene calls are TRBV18 and TRBJ1-2; 9 positions match TRBD1. This CDR3 is 17 amino acids long. V shed 1 base and J 0 bases; nucleotides not matched to a gene: 6. From germline, CDR1 is KGHSH and CDR2 LQKENI. The CDR3 loop is CASSPRTGDLANYGYTF. The CDR3 DNA follows: TGTGCCAGCTCACCACGGACAGGGGACCTCGCTAACTATGGCTACACCTTC.

This chain uses TRBV6-1 with TRBJ1-5; perhaps TRBD1 as D (5 bases). With 2 bases removed from V and 5 bases from J, the gap between germline ends came to 7 bases. Germline assignment: CDR1 MNHNS and CDR2 SASEGT. This CDR3 is 13 amino acids long. CDR3 protein: CASSERGHQPQHF. In DNA form, the CDR3 reads TGTGCCAGCAGTGAAAGGGGACATCAGCCCCAGCATTTT.

CDR3 bases: TGTGCCAGCAGCAAGAACACTGAAGCTTTCTTT. This encodes CASSKNTEAFF. This chain links TRBV6-6 with TRBJ1-1; D remains ambiguous. Trimming pared 6 bases from V and 1 base from J, leaving 3 bases between. CDR1 MNHNY and CDR2 SVGAGI come from the germline V gene (reference sequence). This CDR3 comprises 11 residues.

The chain combines TRBV9 with TRBJ1-1; 10 positions agree with TRBD1. CDR3 length equals 16 residues. J lost 0 bases, V lost 2 bases, and 4 bases had no gene match. Germline CDR1 SGDLS, CDR2 YYNGEE. CDR3 bases: TGTGCCAGCAGCGTGACAGGGGGCACCGTGAACACTGAAGCTTTCTTT. Amino acids: CASSVTGGTVNTEAFF.

The sample holds a few counts of this clonotype. The gene calls are TRBV7-2 and TRBJ1-4, with D possibly being TRBD1 (6 bases). This CDR3 contains 15 residues. The V end lost 5 bases, the J end lost 0 bases, and 10 bases lay between the germline ends. Germline CDR1 SGHTA, CDR2 FQGNSA. The CDR3 protein is CASSTRTATNEKLFF. The CDR3 DNA reads as TGTGCCAGCAGCACCCGGACAGCAACTAATGAAAAACTGTTTTTT. Full variable domain (remainder filled in from reference TRBV7-2 and TRBJ1-4): GAGVSQSPSNKVTEKGKDVELRCDPISGHTALYWYRQSLGQGLEFLIYFQGNSAPDKSGLPSDRFSAERTGGSVSTLTIQRTQQEDSAVYLCASSTRTATNEKLFFGSGTQLSVL.

The chain has TRBV30 and TRBJ2-3, with D unclear. CDR1 is GTSNPN, CDR2 SVGIG, per germline (reference sequence). The CDR3 has 15 amino acids. V was shortened by 0 bases and J by 2 bases, with 12 bases between the two germline ends. CDR3 sequence (DNA): TGTGCCTGGAGTGTAGAACAACTCCTCACAGATACGCAGTATTTT. It specifies CAWSVEQLLTDTQYF.

This clonotype was seen repeatedly, ten times or more. The chain couples TRBV11-2 to TRBJ2-3, with TRBD1 matching over 7 bases. With 5 bases clipped from V and 1 base from J, the junction kept 6 bases outside the gene matches. This CDR3 comprises 15 residues. Germline CDR1 reads SGHAT; CDR2 reads FQNNGV. The CDR3 reads CASSLGQARTDTQYF. CDR3 in DNA: TGTGCCAGCAGCCTTGGACAGGCCCGCACAGATACGCAGTATTTT.

This clonotype was picked up a small number of times. The chain carries TRBV7-3 and TRBJ2-3; possibly TRBD1 or TRBD2 for D (5 bases each). Germline lookup yields CDR1 SGHTA and CDR2 FQGTGA. This CDR3 is 13 amino acids long. V lost 4 bases, J lost 6 bases, and 11 bases lay in between. CDR3 region: CASSSDWGDTQYF. The CDR3 bases are TGTGCCAGCAGCTCGGACTGGGGGGATACGCAGTATTTT.

CDR3 coding DNA: TGTGCCAGCAGTTTAAGTGTCCAGGGAACGCAGTATTTT. This sequence encodes CASSLSVQGTQYF. The J gene is TRBJ2-3, the V gene TRBV28; perhaps TRBD1 as D (5 bases). Trimming shortened V by 2 bases and J by 9 bases, and 12 bases separated the two germline ends. The germline gives CDR1 MDHEN, CDR2 SYDVKM. CDR3 length equals 13 residues.

This clonotype was counted many times. The chain uses TRBV28 and TRBJ2-7, with 14 bases aligning to TRBD2. The germline V gene has CDR1 MDHEN and CDR2 SYDVKM. V gave up 4 bases and J gave up 3 bases; unmatched junction bases: 2. This CDR3 is 15 amino acids long. CDR3: CASSSGTSGSYEQYF. For the CDR3, the DNA is TGTGCCAGCAGTTCGGGGACTAGCGGGAGCTACGAGCAGTACTTC.

In this sample, this clonotype turned up many times. This chain connects TRBV29-1 to TRBJ2-3, with D uncertain. Between the trimmed V and J ends, which lost 3 bases and 2 bases, there was a span of 0 bases. CDR1 is SQVTM and CDR2 is ANQGSEA in the germline V gene. CDR3 size: 10 residues. CDR3 sequence reads: CSVDTDTQYF. In DNA form, the CDR3 reads TGCAGCGTTGACACAGATACGCAGTATTTT.

This clonotype was picked up a small number of times. The gene calls are TRBV2 and TRBJ2-4; TRBD1 might be the D (6 bases). CDR3 length: 16 amino acids. Trimming pared 2 bases from V and 0 bases from J, leaving 11 bases between. Germline V gene sequence: CDR1 SNHLY, CDR2 FYNNEI. DNA of the CDR3: TGTGCCAGCAGTGAATACGGGACACTAGCCAAAAACATTCAGTACTTC. Its protein is CASSEYGTLAKNIQYF.

This clonotype was found many times. V is TRBV5-4 and J is TRBJ2-3; the match to TRBD2 covers 8 bases. After removal of 0 bases from V and 1 base from J, the junction contained 4 bases not matched to a gene. The CDR3 sequence is 16 residues long. Per the germline V gene, CDR1 is SGHNT and CDR2 is YYREEE (reference sequence). CDR3 residues: CASSLAGTRRTDTQYF. The CDR3 DNA reads as TGTGCCAGCAGCTTGGCCGGGACTAGACGCACAGATACGCAGTATTTT.

The J gene is TRBJ1-6, the V gene TRBV6-5; TRBD1 agrees at 7 bases. The CDR3 covers 17 residues. From germline, CDR1 is MNHEY and CDR2 SVGAGI. Germline trimming cut 5 bases from V and 7 bases from J; bases unmatched to any gene: 14. CDR3 residues: CASSHPRQGRLNSPLHF. The CDR3 DNA is TGTGCCAGCAGTCACCCTCGACAGGGCAGATTGAATTCACCCCTCCACTTT.

There are a few counts of this clonotype. The chain joins TRBV7-3 to TRBJ2-1; TRBD2 aligns across 11 bases. Trimming cost V 4 bases and J 6 bases; bases outside gene matches: 2. Germline V CDR1 and CDR2: SGHTA, FQGTGA. CDR3 length: 14 amino acids. The CDR3 coding sequence is TGTGCCAGCAGCTCTAGCGGGGGGCCCAATGAGCAGTTCTTC. The encoded protein is CASSSSGGPNEQFF.

This clonotype was seen many times. The rearrangement links TRBV19 to TRBJ1-5; D is unclear. CDR3 size: 15 residues. Trimming removed 8 bases at V and 3 bases at J, with 17 bases between. The germline gives CDR1 LNHDA, CDR2 SQIVND (reference sequence). As DNA, the CDR3 is TGTGCCAGTGGAGAAGACCGCCGTATCAATCAGCCCCAGCATTTT. Translation: CASGEDRRINQPQHF. The full variable domain, completed using reference TRBV19 and TRBJ1-5, is DGGITQSPKYLFRKEGQNVTLSCEQNLNHDAMYWYRQDPGQGLRLIYYSQIVNDFQKGDIAEGYSVSREKKESFPLTVTSAQKNPTAFYLCASGEDRRINQPQHFGDGTRLSIL.

This chain joins TRBV20-1 and TRBJ2-2; no clear D. Germline CDR1 and CDR2: DFQATT and SNEGSKA (reference sequence). Trimming removed 3 bases from V and 3 bases from J, with 14 bases in between. The CDR3 consists of 15 residues. The CDR3 here is CSASQKGWHTGELFF. The CDR3 DNA reads as TGCAGTGCTAGTCAAAAGGGCTGGCACACCGGGGAGCTGTTTTTT.

Ten or more counts support this clonotype. The chain uses TRBV11-1 and TRBJ2-5; 10 bases map to TRBD1. Trimming cost V 5 bases and J 4 bases; bases outside gene matches: 1. Germline V gene lookup returns CDR1 SGHAT and CDR2 FQDESV (reference sequence). This CDR3 has 13 amino acids. This CDR3 is CASSRDRGETQYF. Here the CDR3 DNA reads TGTGCCAGCAGCCGGGACAGGGGAGAGACCCAGTACTTC.

This clonotype was seen a handful of times. The chain recombines TRBV12-3 or TRBV12-4 with TRBJ2-1; either TRBD1 or TRBD2 may supply D (5 bases each). The ends were cut back, 6 bases at V and 0 bases at J, with 12 bases in the middle. This CDR3 has 15 residues. The CDR3 loop is CASRGTHLSYNEQFF. CDR3 nucleotide sequence: TGTGCCAGCAGAGGGACGCACCTCTCCTACAATGAGCAGTTCTTC.

At least ten counts were recorded for this clonotype. The V gene is TRBV12-3 or TRBV12-4, the J gene TRBJ2-1; D is undetermined. Trimming shortened V by 3 bases and J by 6 bases, and 6 bases separated the two germline ends. This CDR3 region has 12 residues. Written as DNA, the CDR3 is TGTGCCAGCAGTTTTCTCAGCAATGAGCAGTTCTTC. Translated: CASSFLSNEQFF.